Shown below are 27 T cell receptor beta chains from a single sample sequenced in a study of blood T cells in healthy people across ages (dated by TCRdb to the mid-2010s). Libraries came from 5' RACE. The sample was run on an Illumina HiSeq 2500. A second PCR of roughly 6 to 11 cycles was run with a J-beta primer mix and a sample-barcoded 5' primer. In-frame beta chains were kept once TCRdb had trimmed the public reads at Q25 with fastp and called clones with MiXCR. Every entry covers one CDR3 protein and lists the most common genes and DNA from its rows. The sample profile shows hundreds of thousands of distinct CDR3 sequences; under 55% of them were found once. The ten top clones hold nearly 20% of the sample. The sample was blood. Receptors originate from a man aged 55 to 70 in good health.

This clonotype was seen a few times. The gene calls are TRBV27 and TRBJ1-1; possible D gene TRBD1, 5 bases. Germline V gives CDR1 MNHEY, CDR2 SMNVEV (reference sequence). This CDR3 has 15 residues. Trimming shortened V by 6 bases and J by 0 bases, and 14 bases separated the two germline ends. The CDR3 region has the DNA TGTGCCAGCAGCGCCGAAATGGGACTGAACACTGAAGCTTTCTTT. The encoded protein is CASSAEMGLNTEAFF.

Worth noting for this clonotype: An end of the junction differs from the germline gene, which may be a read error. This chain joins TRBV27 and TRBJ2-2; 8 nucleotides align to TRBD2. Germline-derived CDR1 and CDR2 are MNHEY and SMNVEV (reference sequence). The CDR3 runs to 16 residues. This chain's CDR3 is CASSLESGGNTGELFF. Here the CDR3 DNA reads TGCGCCAGCAGTTTAGAAAGCGGGGGGAACACCGGGGAGCTGTTTTTT.

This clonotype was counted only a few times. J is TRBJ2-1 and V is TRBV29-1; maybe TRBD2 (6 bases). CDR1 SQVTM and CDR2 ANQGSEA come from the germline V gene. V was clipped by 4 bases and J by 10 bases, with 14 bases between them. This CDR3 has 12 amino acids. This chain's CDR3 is CSVAEGSKEQFF. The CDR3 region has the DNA TGCAGCGTTGCGGAGGGGTCTAAGGAGCAGTTCTTC.

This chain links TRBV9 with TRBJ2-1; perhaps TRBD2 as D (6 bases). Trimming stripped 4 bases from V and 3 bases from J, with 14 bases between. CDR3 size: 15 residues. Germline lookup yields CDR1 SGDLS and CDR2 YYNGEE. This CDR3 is CASSPLGGIYNEQFF. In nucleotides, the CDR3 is TGTGCCAGCAGCCCCCTGGGGGGTATCTACAATGAGCAGTTCTTC.

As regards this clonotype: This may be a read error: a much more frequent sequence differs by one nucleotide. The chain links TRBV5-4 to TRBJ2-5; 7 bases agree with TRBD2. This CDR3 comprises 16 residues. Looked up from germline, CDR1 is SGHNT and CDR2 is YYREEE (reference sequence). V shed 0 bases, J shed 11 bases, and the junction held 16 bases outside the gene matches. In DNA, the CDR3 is TGTGCCAGCAGCTTGGGGGGAGGGATCACCTACAATGAGCAGTACTTC. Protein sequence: CASSLGGGITYNEQYF.

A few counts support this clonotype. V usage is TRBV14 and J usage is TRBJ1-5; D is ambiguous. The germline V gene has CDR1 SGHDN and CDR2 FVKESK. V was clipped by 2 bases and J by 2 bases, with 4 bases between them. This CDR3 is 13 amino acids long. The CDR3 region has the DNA TGTGCCAGCAGCCAATTTGGCAATCAGCCCCAGCATTTT. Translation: CASSQFGNQPQHF.

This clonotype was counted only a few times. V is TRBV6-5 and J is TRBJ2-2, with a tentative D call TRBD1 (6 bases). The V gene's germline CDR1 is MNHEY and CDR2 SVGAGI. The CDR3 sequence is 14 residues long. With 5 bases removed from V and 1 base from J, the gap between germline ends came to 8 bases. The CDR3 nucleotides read TGTGCCAGCAGTACACAGGGGAACACCGGGGAGCTGTTTTTT. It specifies CASSTQGNTGELFF.

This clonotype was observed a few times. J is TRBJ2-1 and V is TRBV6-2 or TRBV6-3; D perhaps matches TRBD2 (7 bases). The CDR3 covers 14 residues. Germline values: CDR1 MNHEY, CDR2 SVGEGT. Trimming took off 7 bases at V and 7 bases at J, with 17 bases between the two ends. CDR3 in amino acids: CASILGGAENEQFF. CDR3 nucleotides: TGTGCCAGCATACTGGGGGGGGCGGAGAATGAGCAGTTCTTC.

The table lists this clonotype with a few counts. CDR3 sequence: CVRRPAGSEQYF. CDR3 sequence (DNA): TGCGTCAGAAGGCCAGCAGGCAGCGAGCAGTACTTC. The rearrangement links TRBV29-1 to TRBJ2-7; D gene unclear. The CDR3 sequence is 12 residues long. From germline, CDR1 is SQVTM and CDR2 ANQGSEA.

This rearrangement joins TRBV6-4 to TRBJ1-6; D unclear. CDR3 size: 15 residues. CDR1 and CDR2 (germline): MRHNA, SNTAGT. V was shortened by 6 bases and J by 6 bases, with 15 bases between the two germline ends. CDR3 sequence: CASSPDAPGNSPLHF. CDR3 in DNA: TGTGCCAGCAGCCCGGACGCGCCCGGTAATTCACCCCTCCACTTT.

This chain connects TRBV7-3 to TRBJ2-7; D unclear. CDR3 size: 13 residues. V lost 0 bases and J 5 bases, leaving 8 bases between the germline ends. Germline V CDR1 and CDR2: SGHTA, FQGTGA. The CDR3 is CASSLTSRDEQYF. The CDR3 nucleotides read TGTGCCAGCAGCTTAACAAGTCGCGACGAGCAGTACTTC.

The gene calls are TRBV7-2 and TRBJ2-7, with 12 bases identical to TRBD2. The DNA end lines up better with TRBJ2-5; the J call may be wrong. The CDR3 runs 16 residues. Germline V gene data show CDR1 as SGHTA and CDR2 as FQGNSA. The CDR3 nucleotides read TGTGCCAGCAGCACAGACCTAGCGGGGGGGCAAGAGACCCAGTACTTC. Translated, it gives CASSTDLAGGQETQYF.

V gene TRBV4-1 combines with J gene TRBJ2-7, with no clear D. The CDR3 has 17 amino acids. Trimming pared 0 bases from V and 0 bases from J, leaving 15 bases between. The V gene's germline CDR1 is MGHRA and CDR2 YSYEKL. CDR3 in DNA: TGCGCCAGCAGCCAAGATTCGTCAGTAGTTAGCTCCTACGAGCAGTACTTC. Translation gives CASSQDSSVVSSYEQYF.

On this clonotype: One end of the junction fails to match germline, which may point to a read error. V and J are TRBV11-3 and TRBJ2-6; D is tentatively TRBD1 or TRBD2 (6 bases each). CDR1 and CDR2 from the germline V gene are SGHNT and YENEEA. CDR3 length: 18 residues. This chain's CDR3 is CASSRGDNHCSGANVLTF. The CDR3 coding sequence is TGTGCCAGCAGCAGGGGGGACAACCATTGCTCTGGGGCCAACGTCTTGACTTTC. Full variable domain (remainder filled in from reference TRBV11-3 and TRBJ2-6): EAGVVQSPRYKIIEKKQPVAFWCNPISGHNTLYWYLQNLGQGPELLIRYENEEAVDDSQLPKDRFSAERLKGVDSTLKIQPAELGDSAVYLCASSRGDNHCSGANVLTFGAGSRLTVL.

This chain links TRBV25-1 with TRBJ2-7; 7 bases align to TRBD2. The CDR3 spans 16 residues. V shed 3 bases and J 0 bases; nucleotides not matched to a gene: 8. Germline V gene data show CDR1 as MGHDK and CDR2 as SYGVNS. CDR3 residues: CASSDPRGTSSYEQYF. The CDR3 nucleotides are TGTGCCAGCAGTGACCCGCGGGGGACCAGCTCCTACGAGCAGTACTTC.

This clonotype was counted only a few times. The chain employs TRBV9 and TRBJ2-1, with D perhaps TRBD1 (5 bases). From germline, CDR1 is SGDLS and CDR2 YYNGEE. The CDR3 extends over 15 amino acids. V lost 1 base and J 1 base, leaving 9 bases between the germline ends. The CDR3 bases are TGTGCCAGCAGCGTAACCCCAGGGTCCTACAATGAGCAGTTCTTC. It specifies CASSVTPGSYNEQFF.

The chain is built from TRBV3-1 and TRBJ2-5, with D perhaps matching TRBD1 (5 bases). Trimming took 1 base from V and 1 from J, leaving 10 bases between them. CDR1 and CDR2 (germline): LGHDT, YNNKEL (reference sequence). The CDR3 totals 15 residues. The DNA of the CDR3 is TGTGCCAGCAGCCAAGGGACACCTCCCCAAGAGACCCAGTACTTC. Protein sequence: CASSQGTPPQETQYF.

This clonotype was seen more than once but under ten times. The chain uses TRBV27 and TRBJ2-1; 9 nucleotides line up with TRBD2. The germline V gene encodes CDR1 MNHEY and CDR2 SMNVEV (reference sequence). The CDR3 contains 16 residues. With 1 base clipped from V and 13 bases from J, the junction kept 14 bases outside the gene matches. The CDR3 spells CASSLWSSGVRETQFF. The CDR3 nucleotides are TGTGCCAGCAGTTTATGGTCTAGCGGGGTTAGGGAGACCCAGTTCTTC.

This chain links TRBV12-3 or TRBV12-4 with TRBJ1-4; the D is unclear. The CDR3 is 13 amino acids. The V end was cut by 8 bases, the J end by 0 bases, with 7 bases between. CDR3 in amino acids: CASLTTTNEKLFF. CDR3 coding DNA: TGTGCCAGCCTGACAACAACTAATGAAAAACTGTTTTTT.

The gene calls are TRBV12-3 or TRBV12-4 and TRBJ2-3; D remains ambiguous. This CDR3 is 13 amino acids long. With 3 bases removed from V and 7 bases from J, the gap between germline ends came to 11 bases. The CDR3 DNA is TGTGCCAGCAGTTTTTTGCTCTCAAATACGCAGTATTTT. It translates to CASSFLLSNTQYF.

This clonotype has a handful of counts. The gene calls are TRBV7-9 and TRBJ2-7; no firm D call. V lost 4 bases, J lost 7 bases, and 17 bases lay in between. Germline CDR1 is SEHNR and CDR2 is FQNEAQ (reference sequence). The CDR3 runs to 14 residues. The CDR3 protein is CASSSSVPQNEQYF. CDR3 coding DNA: TGTGCCAGCAGCTCGTCGGTGCCCCAGAATGAGCAGTACTTC.

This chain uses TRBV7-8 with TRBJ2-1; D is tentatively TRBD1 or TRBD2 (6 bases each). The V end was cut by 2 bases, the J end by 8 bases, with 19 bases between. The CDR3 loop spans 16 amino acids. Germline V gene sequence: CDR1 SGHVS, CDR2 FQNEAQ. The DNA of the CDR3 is TGTGCCAGCAGCTTAAGAGGATCCGGGGGCACCTATGAGCAGTTCTTC. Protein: CASSLRGSGGTYEQFF. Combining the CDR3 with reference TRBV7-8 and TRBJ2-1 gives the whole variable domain GAGVSQSPRYKVAKRGQDVALRCDPISGHVSLFWYQQALGQGPEFLTYFQNEAQLDKSGLPSDRFFAERPEGSVSTLKIQRTQQEDSAVYLCASSLRGSGGTYEQFFGPGTRLTVL.

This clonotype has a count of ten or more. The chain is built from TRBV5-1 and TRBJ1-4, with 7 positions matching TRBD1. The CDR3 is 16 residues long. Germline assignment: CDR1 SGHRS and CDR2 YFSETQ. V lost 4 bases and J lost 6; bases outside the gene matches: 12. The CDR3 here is CASSQFLDRPYEKLFF. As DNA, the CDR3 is TGCGCCAGCAGCCAATTCTTGGACAGGCCTTATGAAAAACTGTTTTTT. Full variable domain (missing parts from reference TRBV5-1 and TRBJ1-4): KAGVTQTPRYLIKTRGQQVTLSCSPISGHRSVSWYQQTPGQGLQFLFEYFSETQRNKGNFPGRFSGRQFSNSRSEMNVSTLELGDSALYLCASSQFLDRPYEKLFFGSGTQLSVL.

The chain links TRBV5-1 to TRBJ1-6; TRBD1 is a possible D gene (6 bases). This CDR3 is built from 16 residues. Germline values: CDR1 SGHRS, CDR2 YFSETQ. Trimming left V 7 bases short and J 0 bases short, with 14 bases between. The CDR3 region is CASRGAQSSYNSPLHF. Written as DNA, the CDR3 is TGCGCCAGCCGGGGGGCCCAAAGCTCCTATAATTCACCCCTCCACTTT.

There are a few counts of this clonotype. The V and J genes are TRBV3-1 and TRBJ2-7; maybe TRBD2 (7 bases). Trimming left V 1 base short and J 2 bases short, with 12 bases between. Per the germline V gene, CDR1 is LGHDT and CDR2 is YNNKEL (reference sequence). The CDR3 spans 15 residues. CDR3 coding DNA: TGTGCCAGCAGCCAAGCTGCGGGGGCCGCCTACGAGCAGTACTTC. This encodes CASSQAAGAAYEQYF.

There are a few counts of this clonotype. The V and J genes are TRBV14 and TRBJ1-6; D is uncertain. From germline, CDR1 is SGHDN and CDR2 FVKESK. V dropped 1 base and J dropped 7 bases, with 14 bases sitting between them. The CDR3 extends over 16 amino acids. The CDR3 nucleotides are TGTGCCAGCAGCCAAGGGACGTTTCGTCTCAATTCACCCCTCCACTTT. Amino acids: CASSQGTFRLNSPLHF.

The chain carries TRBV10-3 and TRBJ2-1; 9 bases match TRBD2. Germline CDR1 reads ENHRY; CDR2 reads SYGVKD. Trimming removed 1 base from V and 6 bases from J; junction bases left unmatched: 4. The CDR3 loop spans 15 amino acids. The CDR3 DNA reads TGTGCCATCAGTGAGTTGGCGGGGGGGCTCAATGAGCAGTTCTTC. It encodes CAISELAGGLNEQFF.